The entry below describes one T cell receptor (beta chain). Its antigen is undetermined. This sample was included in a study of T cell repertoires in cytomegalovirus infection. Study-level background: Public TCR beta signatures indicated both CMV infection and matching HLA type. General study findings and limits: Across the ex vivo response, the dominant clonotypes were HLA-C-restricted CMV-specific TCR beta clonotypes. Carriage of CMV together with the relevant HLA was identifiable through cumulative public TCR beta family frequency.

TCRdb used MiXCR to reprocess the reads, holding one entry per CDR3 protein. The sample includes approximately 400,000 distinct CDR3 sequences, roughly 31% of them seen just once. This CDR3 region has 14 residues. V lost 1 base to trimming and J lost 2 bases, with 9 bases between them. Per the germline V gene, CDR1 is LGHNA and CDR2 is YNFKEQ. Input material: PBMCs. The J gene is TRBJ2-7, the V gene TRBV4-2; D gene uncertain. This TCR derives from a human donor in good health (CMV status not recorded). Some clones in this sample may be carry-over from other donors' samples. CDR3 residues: CASSQVFTTYEQYF. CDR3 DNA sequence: TGTGCCAGCAGCCAAGTGTTCACAACCTACGAGCAGTACTTC.